The 20 T cell receptor beta chains presented below share a single source sample, sequenced in a study of technical replicates of blood from a few donors. This table comes from immunoSEQ multiplex PCR, and its TCRdb copy is limited to in-frame clones, with some not included. The sample shows 75,000 to 95,000 clones, about 91% of them seen only once. Sequencing was carried out using T cells isolated from PBMCs. Receptor source: a human donor in good health.

V is TRBV21-1 and J is TRBJ2-5; the tabulated D call, TRBD2, remains unverified against the DNA. TRBV21-1 is a pseudogene segment. CDR3 length: 12 residues. CDR3 DNA sequence: TGTGCCAGCAGCTCGGGGGGGGAGACCCAGTACTTC. Translated: CASSSGGETQYF.

The chain couples TRBV5-1 to TRBJ2-7, with 14 nucleotides matching TRBD2. V gave up 6 bases and J gave up 4 bases; unmatched junction bases: 12. Germline loops: CDR1 SGHRS, CDR2 YFSETQ. The CDR3 loop spans 17 amino acids. For the CDR3, the DNA is TGCGCCAGCACCCTCTCCGGGACTAGCGGGAGTGGGTACGAGCAGTACTTC. Its translation is CASTLSGTSGSGYEQYF.

The V gene is TRBV27, the J gene TRBJ1-1; 7 nucleotides align to TRBD1. The CDR3 sequence is 14 residues long. The germline CDR1 and CDR2 sequences are MNHEY and SMNVEV (reference sequence). J lost 1 base, V lost 7 bases, and 6 bases had no gene match. The CDR3 reads CASMFQGGNTEAFF. CDR3 in DNA: TGTGCCAGCATGTTCCAGGGGGGGAACACTGAAGCTTTCTTT.

The chain links TRBV19 to TRBJ2-1; 9 bases match TRBD1. The V segment lost 7 bases and the J segment 6 bases; nucleotides outside the gene matches: 7. This CDR3 has 14 residues. Germline V gene lookup returns CDR1 LNHDA and CDR2 SQIVND (reference sequence). DNA of the CDR3: TGTGCCAGTAATACGGACAGGGGCGTCAATGAGCAGTTCTTC. Amino acid sequence: CASNTDRGVNEQFF.

The chain links TRBV19 to TRBJ2-7, with 8 bases that match TRBD2. The ends lost 5 bases at V and 4 bases at J; junction bases unmatched: 7. Germline CDR1 is LNHDA and CDR2 is SQIVND (reference sequence). CDR3 length: 14 amino acids. The CDR3 DNA sequence: TGTGCCAGTAGTTTGCCGGGAGGGACGTACGAGCAGTACTTC. As protein: CASSLPGGTYEQYF.

CDR3 protein: CAAQGNTEAFF. The DNA of the CDR3 is TGTGCCGCCCAGGGGAACACTGAAGCTTTCTTT. The chain links TRBV2 to TRBJ1-1, with a weak D call TRBD1 (5 bases). V shed 11 bases and J shed 1 base, with 8 bases lying between them. Germline values: CDR1 SNHLY, CDR2 FYNNEI. This CDR3 contains 11 residues.

This sequence joins TRBV4-2 and TRBJ2-7, with a tentative D call TRBD2 (5 bases). The V gene lost 1 base and the J gene lost 5 bases, with 12 bases spanning the gap. The CDR3 has 14 amino acids. CDR1 and CDR2 from the germline V gene are LGHNA and YNFKEQ. CDR3 nucleotides: TGTGCCAGCAGCCAAGCGAGGGAGTTGGACGAGCAGTACTTC. Amino acid sequence: CASSQARELDEQYF.

This clone has only a few counts. This chain links TRBV19 with TRBJ1-1; maybe TRBD1 (5 bases). The length of the CDR3 is 12 residues. Trimming took off 7 bases at V and 6 bases at J, with 12 bases between the two ends. CDR1 and CDR2 from the germline V gene are LNHDA and SQIVND (reference sequence). The CDR3 region is CASMGGRAEAFF. Here the CDR3 DNA reads TGTGCCAGTATGGGGGGTAGGGCTGAAGCTTTCTTT.

DNA of the CDR3: TGTGCCAGCAGCACGCGGGACGGAGCCTACGAGCAGTACTTC. This codes for CASSTRDGAYEQYF. The chain links TRBV11-3 to TRBJ2-7; TRBD2 might be the D (6 bases). CDR3 size: 14 residues. Per the germline V gene, CDR1 is SGHNT and CDR2 is YENEEA. The V end lost 5 bases, the J end lost 2 bases, and 13 bases lay between the germline ends.

This clone was detected only once. V gene TRBV27 combines with J gene TRBJ2-3; 9 bases agree with TRBD1. CDR1 is MNHEY, CDR2 SMNVEV, per germline (reference sequence). V shed 3 bases, J shed 6 bases, and the junction held 7 bases outside the gene matches. The CDR3 contains 15 residues. CDR3 region: CASSFLGTGSDTQYF. The CDR3 DNA reads TGTGCCAGCAGTTTTCTTGGGACAGGGTCGGATACGCAGTATTTT.

This clone is a singleton in its sample. This chain joins TRBV9 and TRBJ2-7, with D tentatively TRBD1 (6 bases). CDR1 is SGDLS and CDR2 is YYNGEE in the germline V gene. The V end lost 4 bases, the J end lost 4 bases, and 15 bases lay between the germline ends. This CDR3 is built from 14 residues. CDR3 nucleotide sequence: TGTGCCAGCAGCCTCGTCCCAGGGGAGTACGAGCAGTACTTC. This codes for CASSLVPGEYEQYF.

This chain uses TRBV9 with TRBJ2-5; 12 positions match TRBD1. CDR1 is SGDLS and CDR2 is YYNGEE in the germline V gene. The length of the CDR3 is 17 residues. J lost 5 bases, V lost 3 bases, and 11 bases had no gene match. The CDR3 loop reads CASSADSGTGGWETQYF. In DNA, the CDR3 is TGTGCCAGCAGCGCCGATTCCGGGACAGGGGGCTGGGAGACCCAGTACTTC.

This clone was detected only once. The chain has TRBV30 and TRBJ2-7; D perhaps matches TRBD1 (5 bases). CDR1 is GTSNPN, CDR2 SVGIG, per germline (reference sequence). The CDR3 covers 12 residues. Trimming took 8 bases from V and 2 from J, leaving 13 bases between them. CDR3 DNA: TGTGCCCTGGTAAAGGGGACCTACGAGCAGTACTTC. Translation gives CALVKGTYEQYF.

This clone was seen a handful of times. The chain is built from TRBV4-3 and TRBJ2-2, with TRBD2 identical over 10 bases. The CDR3 is 18 residues long. CDR1 and CDR2 from the germline V gene are LGHNA and YSLEER. V was pared by 1 base and J by 6 bases, with 11 bases of the junction left unmatched. The CDR3 sequence: CASSQGQGAGGPPGELFF. The CDR3 DNA reads TGCGCCAGCAGCCAAGGGCAAGGAGCGGGAGGGCCTCCCGGGGAGCTGTTTTTT.

This clone was counted between two and nine times. The gene calls are TRBV11-3 and TRBJ1-1; the D is unclear. Germline V CDR1 and CDR2: SGHNT, YENEEA. The V and J ends lost 5 bases and 3 bases respectively, with 7 bases between them. The CDR3 runs 12 residues. CDR3 DNA: TGTGCCAGCAGCCTTGGAGACACTGAAGCTTTCTTT. It codes for CASSLGDTEAFF.

The sample holds a few counts of this clone. The chain joins TRBV15 to TRBJ1-1; D uncertain. Germline assignment: CDR1 LNHNV and CDR2 YYDKDF (reference sequence). V lost 0 bases to trimming and J lost 3 bases, with 8 bases between them. CDR3 length: 14 residues. DNA for the CDR3: TGTGCCACCAGCAGAGATTTTCGGGACACTGAAGCTTTCTTT. Amino acid sequence: CATSRDFRDTEAFF.

The chain recombines TRBV5-1 with TRBJ2-7, with 8 bases lining up with TRBD2. V lost 0 bases and J lost 7; bases outside the gene matches: 12. The CDR3 consists of 16 residues. Germline-derived CDR1 and CDR2 are SGHRS and YFSETQ. The CDR3 loop reads CASSLEPAGVLGEQYF. The CDR3 DNA is TGCGCCAGCAGCTTGGAACCAGCGGGAGTGTTGGGGGAGCAGTACTTC.

This clone was seen a handful of times. The V call is TRBV6-1, the J call TRBJ1-2; D uncertain. The CDR3 covers 15 residues. The ends were cut back, 2 bases at V and 4 bases at J, with 14 bases in the middle. Germline V gene data show CDR1 as MNHNS and CDR2 as SASEGT. The CDR3 sequence: CASSENPRGAYGYTF. CDR3 DNA: TGTGCCAGCAGTGAAAACCCCCGCGGCGCCTATGGCTACACCTTC.

V gene TRBV27 combines with J gene TRBJ1-1; D remains ambiguous. The germline V gene has CDR1 MNHEY and CDR2 SMNVEV (reference sequence). V lost 5 bases and J lost 0, with 13 bases in between. CDR3 length equals 15 residues. The CDR3 region has the DNA TGTGCCAGCAGTGAACTCGGGATGCTGAACACTGAAGCTTTCTTT. Translating it yields CASSELGMLNTEAFF.

The V gene is TRBV4-2, the J gene TRBJ2-1; D unresolved. The germline V and J ends were trimmed by 0 bases and 5 bases, with 11 bases remaining between them. Germline CDR1 and CDR2: LGHNA and YNFKEQ. The CDR3 loop spans 15 amino acids. CDR3 in amino acids: CASSQDLSRDNEQFF. DNA of the CDR3: TGTGCCAGCAGCCAAGACCTATCCCGGGACAATGAGCAGTTCTTC.